These 9 T cell receptor beta chains came from one sample sequenced in a study of T cells after yellow fever vaccination. TCRdb recomputed calls from the 5' RACE reads with MiXCR, one row per CDR3 protein. The sample consists of roughly 120,000 distinct CDR3 sequences, under 8% of them appearing once. The sequencing here drew on CD4+ T cells sorted from PBMCs, taken roughly 10 days after the first yellow fever vaccination. The receptors stem from a man between 18 and 29 years old who received the YFV17D yellow fever vaccine.

This clonotype was seen only a few times. The chain has TRBV10-3 and TRBJ2-1, with TRBD2 matching over 13 bases. CDR3 size: 16 residues. V dropped 2 bases and J dropped 6; count of bases not matched to a gene: 4. The germline gives CDR1 ENHRY, CDR2 SYGVKD. DNA of the CDR3: TGTGCCATCAGTGAGACTAGCGGGGGGGCCGGCAATGAGCAGTTCTTC. Translating it yields CAISETSGGAGNEQFF.

In regard to this clonotype: Being one base from a much bigger clone, this may be a read error. J is TRBJ2-5 and V is TRBV6-1; 7 bases agree with TRBD2. V trimming: 6 bases; J trimming: 5 bases; junction bases outside the gene matches: 12. The CDR3 runs to 15 residues. Germline CDR1 is MNHNS and CDR2 is SASEGT. Here the CDR3 DNA reads TGTGCCAGCAGATCAGCGGGGCTAAGCCACGAGACCCAGTACTTC. Its protein is CASRSAGLSHETQYF.

This clonotype showed up many times. The CDR3 protein is CASSLKVDGELFF. The CDR3 region has the DNA TGCGCCAGCAGCTTGAAGGTTGACGGGGAGCTGTTTTTT. V is TRBV5-1 and J is TRBJ2-2; D is ambiguous. V gave up 1 base and J gave up 7 bases, with 8 bases separating them. CDR1 SGHRS and CDR2 YFSETQ come from the germline V gene. The CDR3 runs to 13 residues.

This clonotype was counted ten times or more. The chain joins TRBV2 to TRBJ2-2, with a possible D match to TRBD1 (5 bases). V dropped 1 base and J dropped 6 bases, with 6 bases sitting between them. The CDR3 loop spans 13 amino acids. Germline CDR1 and CDR2: SNHLY and FYNNEI. CDR3 nucleotide sequence: TGTGCCAGCAGTGAAGACAGGTCCGGGGAGCTGTTTTTT. Protein: CASSEDRSGELFF.

This clonotype was found a few times. Here the CDR3 reads CASSLGLAGGQTQYF. DNA for the CDR3: TGTGCCAGCAGCTTGGGTCTAGCGGGGGGCCAGACCCAGTACTTC. This chain connects TRBV5-4 to TRBJ2-5, with 11 bases that match TRBD2. With 0 bases clipped from V and 6 bases from J, the junction kept 4 bases outside the gene matches. The CDR3 runs 15 residues. The germline V gene has CDR1 SGHNT and CDR2 YYREEE (reference sequence).

This clonotype occurred many times. The gene calls are TRBV7-2 and TRBJ1-2, with TRBD1 matching 7 bases. The CDR3 is 14 residues long. The J segment lost 2 bases and the V segment lost 5 bases, leaving 5 bases of the junction unmatched. Per the germline V gene, CDR1 is SGHTA and CDR2 is FQGNSA. CDR3: CASSPGTVNYGYTF. CDR3 nucleotide sequence: TGTGCCAGCAGCCCAGGGACAGTCAACTATGGCTACACCTTC.

For this clonotype: This likely comes from a read error, as the CDR3 has no conserved phenylalanine or tryptophan at its end. The chain employs TRBV5-1 and TRBJ1-2; D perhaps matches TRBD1 (5 bases). Between the trimmed V and J ends, which lost 4 bases and 8 bases, there was a span of 15 bases. Germline assignment: CDR1 SGHRS and CDR2 YFSETQ. This CDR3 contains 13 residues. Written as DNA, the CDR3 is TGCGCCAGCAGCCCGGGTCAGGGAGAAGGCTACACCTCC. Its protein is CASSPGQGEGYTS.

This clonotype was detected ten times or more. This sequence joins TRBV5-1 and TRBJ1-5; D is possibly TRBD1 (5 bases). Deletions cut 3 bases from V and 3 bases from J, with 10 bases between. The CDR3 is 14 residues long. The germline gives CDR1 SGHRS, CDR2 YFSETQ. The CDR3 loop reads CASSSGGINQPQHF. The CDR3 coding sequence is TGCGCCAGCAGCTCCGGGGGTATCAATCAGCCCCAGCATTTT.

Ten or more counts support this clonotype. The CDR3 loop is CASSLAGGIEAFF. The CDR3 nucleotides are TGCGCCAGCAGCTTGGCGGGGGGGATTGAAGCTTTCTTT. The chain links TRBV5-1 to TRBJ1-1, with D possibly TRBD1 on 5 matching bases. The length of the CDR3 is 13 residues. Trimming removed 0 bases at V and 7 bases at J, with 10 bases between. Germline V gives CDR1 SGHRS, CDR2 YFSETQ.